The clone carrying this TCR beta chain was observed a single time. This sample is part of a study of blood T cell repertoires in COVID-19. Study details: PBMCs, B-cell-depleted T cells, or T cells were the source of the cDNA or gDNA that made up the material.

Trimming at V came to 5 bases and at J to 4 bases, leaving 7 bases not matched to a gene. The CDR3 is made up of 15 amino acids. Germline CDR1 reads SSHAT; CDR2 reads FNYEAQ (reference sequence). Sequenced by immunoSEQ multiplex PCR; TCRdb stores in-frame clones only, minus some. The table has about 90,000 clones, approximately 90% seen once. The chain joins TRBV7-7 to TRBJ2-2; the match to TRBD1 covers 7 bases. The TCR comes from a man aged 55 to 69 with acute or convalescent COVID-19. The material sequenced was peripheral blood. Written as DNA, the CDR3 is TGTGCCAGCAGCATCCAGGCAGGGGGCACCGGGGAGCTGTTTTTT. This sequence encodes CASSIQAGGTGELFF.